This T cell receptor beta chain came from a study of cytomegalovirus exposure and HLA in healthy donors. Turning to the study itself: Out of roughly 170 million T cells, an earlier analysis found 117 million unique TCR beta sequences in total.

The PCR used 60 Vbeta and 13 Jbeta primers. Sequencing was performed with immunoSEQ multiplex PCR; in TCRdb, only in-frame clones are kept and a portion is missing. The repertoire has approximately 170,000 clones, roughly 80% of them found once; the top ten carry 1.3%. Trimming removed 7 bases from V and 1 base from J, with 8 bases in between. Germline V gives CDR1 GTSNPN, CDR2 SVGIG (reference sequence). This CDR3 is built from 12 residues. Regarding donors, all were healthy bone marrow donors. Donors were nominally healthy when sampled, though unrecorded immune exposures were likely. The gene calls are TRBV30 and TRBJ2-1; possibly TRBD1 for D (6 bases). The TCR was taken from a man aged 50-60 years in good health and CMV-seropositive. Sequencing was performed on PBMCs. This chain's CDR3 is CALGASYNEQFF. CDR3 DNA: TGTGCCTTGGGGGCTTCCTACAATGAGCAGTTCTTC.